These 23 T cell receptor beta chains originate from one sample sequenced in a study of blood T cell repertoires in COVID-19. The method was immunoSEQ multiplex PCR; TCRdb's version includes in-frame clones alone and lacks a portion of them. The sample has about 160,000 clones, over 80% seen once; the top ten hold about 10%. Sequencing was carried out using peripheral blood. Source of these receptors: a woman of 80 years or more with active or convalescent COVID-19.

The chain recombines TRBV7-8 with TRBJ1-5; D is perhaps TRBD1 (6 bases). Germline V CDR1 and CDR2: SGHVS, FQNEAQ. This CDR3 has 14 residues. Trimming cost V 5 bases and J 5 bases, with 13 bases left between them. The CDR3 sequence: CASSVDRTDQPQHF. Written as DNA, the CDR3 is TGTGCCAGCAGCGTTGACAGGACGGATCAGCCCCAGCATTTT.

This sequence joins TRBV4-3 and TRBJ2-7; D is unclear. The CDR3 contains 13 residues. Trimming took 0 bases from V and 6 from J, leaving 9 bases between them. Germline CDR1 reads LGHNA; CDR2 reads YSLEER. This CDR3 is CASSQEERGEQYF. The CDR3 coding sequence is TGCGCCAGCAGCCAAGAAGAGCGAGGCGAGCAGTACTTC.

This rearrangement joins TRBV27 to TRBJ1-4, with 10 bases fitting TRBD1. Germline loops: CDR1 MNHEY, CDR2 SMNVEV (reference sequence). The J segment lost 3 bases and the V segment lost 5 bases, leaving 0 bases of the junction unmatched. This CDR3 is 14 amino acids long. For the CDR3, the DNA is TGTGCCAGCAGTGGGACAGGGGCTAATGAAAAACTGTTTTTT. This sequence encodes CASSGTGANEKLFF.

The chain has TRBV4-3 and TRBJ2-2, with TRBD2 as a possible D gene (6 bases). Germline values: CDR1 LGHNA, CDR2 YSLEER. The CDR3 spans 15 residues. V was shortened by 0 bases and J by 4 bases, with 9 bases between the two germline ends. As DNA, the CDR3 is TGCGCCAGCAGCCAAGAGCGGAGGGCCACCGGGGAGCTGTTTTTT. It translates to CASSQERRATGELFF.

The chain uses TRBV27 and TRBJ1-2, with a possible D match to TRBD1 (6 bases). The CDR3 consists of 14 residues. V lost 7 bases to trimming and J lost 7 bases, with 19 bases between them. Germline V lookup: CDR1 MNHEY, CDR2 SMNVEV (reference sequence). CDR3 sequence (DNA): TGTGCCAGCATGTCTTGGGACATGCCTGGTGGCTACACCTTC. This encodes CASMSWDMPGGYTF.

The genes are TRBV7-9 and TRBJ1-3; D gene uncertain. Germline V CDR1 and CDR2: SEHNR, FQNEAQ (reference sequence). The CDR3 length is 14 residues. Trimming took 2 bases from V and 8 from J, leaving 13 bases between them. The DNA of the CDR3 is TGTGCCAGCAGCTTAACAACCCCGGGAGACACCATATATTTT. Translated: CASSLTTPGDTIYF.

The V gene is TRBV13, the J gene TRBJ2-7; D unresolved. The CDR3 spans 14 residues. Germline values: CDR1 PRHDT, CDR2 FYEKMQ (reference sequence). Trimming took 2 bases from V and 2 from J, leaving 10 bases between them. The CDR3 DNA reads TGTGCCAGCAGCTTATACGGGTCTACCTACGAGCAGTACTTC. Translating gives CASSLYGSTYEQYF.

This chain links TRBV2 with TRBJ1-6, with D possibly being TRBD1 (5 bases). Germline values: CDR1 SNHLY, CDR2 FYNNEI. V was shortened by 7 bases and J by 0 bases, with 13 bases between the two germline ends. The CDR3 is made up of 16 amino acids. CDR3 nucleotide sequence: TGTGCCAGCAAGGGCGATGACAGCTCCTATAATTCACCCCTCCACTTT. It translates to CASKGDDSSYNSPLHF. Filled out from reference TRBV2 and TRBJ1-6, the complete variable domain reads EPEVTQTPSHQVTQMGQEVILRCVPISNHLYFYWYRQILGQKVEFLVSFYNNEISEKSEIFDDQFSVERPDGSNFTLKIRSTKLEDSAMYFCASKGDDSSYNSPLHFGNGTRLTVT.

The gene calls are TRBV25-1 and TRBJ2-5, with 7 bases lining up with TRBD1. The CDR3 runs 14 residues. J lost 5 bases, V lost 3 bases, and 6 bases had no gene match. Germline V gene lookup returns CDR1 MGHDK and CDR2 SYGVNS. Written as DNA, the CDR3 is TGTGCCAGCAGTGACCCCAGGGGGAAGGAGACCCAGTACTTC. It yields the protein CASSDPRGKETQYF.

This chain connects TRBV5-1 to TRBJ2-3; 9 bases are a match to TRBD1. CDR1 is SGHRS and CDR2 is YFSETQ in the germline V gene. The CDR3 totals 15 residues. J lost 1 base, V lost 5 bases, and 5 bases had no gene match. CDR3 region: CASRKQGAGTDTQYF. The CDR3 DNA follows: TGCGCCAGCAGAAAACAGGGGGCAGGCACAGATACGCAGTATTTT.

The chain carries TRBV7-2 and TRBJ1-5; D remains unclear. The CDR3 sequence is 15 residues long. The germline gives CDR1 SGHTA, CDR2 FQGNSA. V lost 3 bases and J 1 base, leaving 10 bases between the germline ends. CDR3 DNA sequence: TGTGCCAGCAGCTTGGTCTTGACAAGCAATCAGCCCCAGCATTTT. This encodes CASSLVLTSNQPQHF.

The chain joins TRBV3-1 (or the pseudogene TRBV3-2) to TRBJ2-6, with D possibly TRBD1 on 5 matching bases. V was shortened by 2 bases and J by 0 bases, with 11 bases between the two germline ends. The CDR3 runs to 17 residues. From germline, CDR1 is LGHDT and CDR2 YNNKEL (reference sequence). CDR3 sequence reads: CASSQQGGRSGANVLTF. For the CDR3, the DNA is TGTGCCAGCAGCCAACAGGGTGGTCGCTCTGGGGCCAACGTCCTGACTTTC.

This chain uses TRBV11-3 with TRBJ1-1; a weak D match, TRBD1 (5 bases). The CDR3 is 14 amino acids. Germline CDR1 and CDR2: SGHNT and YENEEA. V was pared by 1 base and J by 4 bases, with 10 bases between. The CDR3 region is CASSLGGGGTEAFF. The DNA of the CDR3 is TGTGCCAGCAGCTTAGGGGGGGGTGGCACTGAAGCTTTCTTT.

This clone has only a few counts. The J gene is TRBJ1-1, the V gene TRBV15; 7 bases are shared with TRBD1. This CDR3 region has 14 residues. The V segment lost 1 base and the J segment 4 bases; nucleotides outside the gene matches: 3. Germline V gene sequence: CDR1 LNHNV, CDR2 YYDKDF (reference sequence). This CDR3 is CATSRVQGTTEAFF. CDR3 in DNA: TGTGCCACCAGCAGAGTACAGGGGACCACTGAAGCTTTCTTT.

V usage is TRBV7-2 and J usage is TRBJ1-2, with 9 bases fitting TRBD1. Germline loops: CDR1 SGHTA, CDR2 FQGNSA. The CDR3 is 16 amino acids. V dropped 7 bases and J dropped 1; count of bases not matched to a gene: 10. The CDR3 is CASNKNRGRFNYGYTF. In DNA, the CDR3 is TGTGCCAGCAACAAAAACAGGGGGCGATTTAACTATGGCTACACCTTC.

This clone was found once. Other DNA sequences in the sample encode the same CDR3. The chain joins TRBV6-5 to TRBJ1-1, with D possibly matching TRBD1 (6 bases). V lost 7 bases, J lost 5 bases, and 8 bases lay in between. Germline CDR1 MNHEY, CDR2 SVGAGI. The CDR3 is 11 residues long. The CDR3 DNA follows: TGTGCCAGCACCAGGGGAACTGAAGCTTTCTTT. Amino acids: CASTRGTEAFF.

The CDR3 DNA reads TGTGCCAGCAGTAATCCTCCGGGACTAGCCTACAATGAGCAGTTCTTC. Its translation is CASSNPPGLAYNEQFF. The chain couples TRBV6-2 or TRBV6-3 to TRBJ2-1; 8 bases are shared with TRBD2. V shed 5 bases and J 2 bases; nucleotides not matched to a gene: 8. The germline CDR1 and CDR2 sequences are MNHEY and SVGEGT. The CDR3 is 16 amino acids.

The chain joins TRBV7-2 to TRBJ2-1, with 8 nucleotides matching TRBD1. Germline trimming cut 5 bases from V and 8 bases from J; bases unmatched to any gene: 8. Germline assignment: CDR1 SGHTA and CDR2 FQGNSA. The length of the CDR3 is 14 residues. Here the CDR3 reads CASSLRDRRHEQFF. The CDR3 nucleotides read TGTGCCAGCAGCCTCCGGGACAGGAGGCATGAGCAGTTCTTC.

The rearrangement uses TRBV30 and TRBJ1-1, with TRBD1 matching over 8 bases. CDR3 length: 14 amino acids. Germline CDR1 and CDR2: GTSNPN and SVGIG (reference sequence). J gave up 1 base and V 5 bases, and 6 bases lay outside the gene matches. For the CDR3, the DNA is TGTGCCTGGGGGAAAGACAGGGGGAACACTGAAGCTTTCTTT. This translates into CAWGKDRGNTEAFF.

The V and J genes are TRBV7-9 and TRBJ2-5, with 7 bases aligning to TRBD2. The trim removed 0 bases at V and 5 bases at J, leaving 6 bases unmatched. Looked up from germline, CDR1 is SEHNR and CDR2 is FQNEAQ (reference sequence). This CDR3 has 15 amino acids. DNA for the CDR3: TGTGCCAGCAGCTTAGCGGGGACTACCTGGGAGACCCAGTACTTC. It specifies CASSLAGTTWETQYF.

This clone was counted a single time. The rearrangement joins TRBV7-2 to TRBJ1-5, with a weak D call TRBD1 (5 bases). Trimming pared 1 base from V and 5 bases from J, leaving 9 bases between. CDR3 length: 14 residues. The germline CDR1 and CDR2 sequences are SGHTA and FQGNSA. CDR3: CASSLVDTDQPQHF. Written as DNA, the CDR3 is TGTGCCAGCAGCTTAGTGGACACCGATCAGCCCCAGCATTTT.

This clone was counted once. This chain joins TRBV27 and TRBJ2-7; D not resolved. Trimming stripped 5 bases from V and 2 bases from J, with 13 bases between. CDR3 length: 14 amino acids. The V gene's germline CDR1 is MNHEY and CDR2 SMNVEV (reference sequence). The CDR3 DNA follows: TGTGCCAGCAGTCTGACGACAAGGACCTACGAGCAGTACTTC. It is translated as CASSLTTRTYEQYF.

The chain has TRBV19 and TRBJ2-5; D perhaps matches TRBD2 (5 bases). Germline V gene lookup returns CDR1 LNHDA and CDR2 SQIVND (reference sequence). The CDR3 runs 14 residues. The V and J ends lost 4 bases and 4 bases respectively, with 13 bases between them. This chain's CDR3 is CASSSGGGRETQYF. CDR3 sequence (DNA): TGTGCCAGTAGTAGTGGCGGAGGCCGAGAGACCCAGTACTTC.